Below, 18 T cell receptor beta chains from the same sample are listed, as sequenced in a study of early T cells in non-severe SARS-CoV-2 infection. TCRdb re-derived calls from the 5' RACE reads in MiXCR, one entry per CDR3 protein. The data contain over 50,000 distinct CDR3 sequences, roughly 8% of them seen just once; the ten biggest clones take up 3.5% to 4.5%. Sequenced: whole blood. These receptors all stem from an adult who was a healthcare worker with PCR-confirmed SARS-CoV-2 infection or an uninfected control (not recorded which).

Remarks on this clonotype: One end of the junction does not line up with germline, which may come from a read error. This CDR3 reads CAGSPRTSGGSGELFF. DNA of the CDR3: TGTGCCGGCAGCCCACGGACTAGCGGGGGATCCGGGGAGCTGTTTTTT. The chain carries TRBV7-6 and TRBJ2-2; 13 nucleotides agree with TRBD2. The CDR3 sequence is 16 residues long. Germline V CDR1 and CDR2: SGHVS, FNYEAQ.

The rearrangement uses TRBV15 and TRBJ1-6, with D perhaps matching TRBD1 (5 bases). Trimming stripped 3 bases from V and 7 bases from J, with 16 bases between. Germline V gene sequence: CDR1 LNHNV, CDR2 YYDKDF (reference sequence). The CDR3 consists of 16 residues. The CDR3 reads CATSSLGSRQNSPLHF. The CDR3 DNA is TGTGCCACCAGCAGTCTTGGATCCCGACAGAATTCACCCCTCCACTTT.

This clonotype has a count of ten or more. The V call is TRBV20-1, the J call TRBJ2-6; a weak D match, TRBD2 (5 bases). Trimming removed 6 bases at V and 0 bases at J, with 12 bases between. The V gene's germline CDR1 is DFQATT and CDR2 SNEGSKA (reference sequence). The CDR3 totals 15 residues. DNA for the CDR3: TGCAGTGCAAAACCGGGGAGCTCTGGGGCCAACGTCCTGACTTTC. Protein product: CSAKPGSSGANVLTF.

This chain connects TRBV11-2 to TRBJ2-3, with a tentative D call TRBD1 (6 bases). V lost 5 bases and J 4 bases, leaving 19 bases between the germline ends. The germline V gene encodes CDR1 SGHAT and CDR2 FQNNGV. The CDR3 contains 16 residues. The chain's CDR3 is CASSLRLDRNPDTQYF. In DNA, the CDR3 is TGTGCCAGCAGCCTCCGACTGGACAGAAACCCAGATACGCAGTATTTT.

This clonotype was seen many times. The V gene is TRBV5-1, the J gene TRBJ2-3; perhaps TRBD2 as D (5 bases). Looked up from germline, CDR1 is SGHRS and CDR2 is YFSETQ. The CDR3 consists of 15 residues. V was cut by 4 bases and J by 1 base, with 13 bases left in between. CDR3 in DNA: TGCGCCAGCAGCCTAAACTGGGGAGGCACAGATACGCAGTATTTT. Its protein product is CASSLNWGGTDTQYF.

The chain carries TRBV20-1 and TRBJ1-5, with 7 bases fitting TRBD1. Trimming at V came to 6 bases and at J to 5 bases, leaving 10 bases not matched to a gene. The CDR3 has 14 residues. Germline loops: CDR1 DFQATT, CDR2 SNEGSKA (reference sequence). The CDR3 nucleotides read TGCAGTGCCCGAGGGGGCCAAGGTTATCAGCCCCAGCATTTT. Translating gives CSARGGQGYQPQHF.

This chain connects TRBV6-5 to TRBJ1-2; TRBD1 might be the D (5 bases). The CDR3 runs 14 residues. Germline lookup yields CDR1 MNHEY and CDR2 SVGAGI. Trimming took off 2 bases at V and 6 bases at J, with 13 bases between the two ends. CDR3 sequence: CASSYASDTDGYTF. CDR3 nucleotide sequence: TGTGCCAGCAGTTACGCCTCGGACACAGATGGCTACACCTTC.

This clonotype was recorded at least ten times. The chain links TRBV6-6 to TRBJ2-5, with D uncertain. Germline V gene sequence: CDR1 MNHNY, CDR2 SVGAGI (reference sequence). There are 17 residues in the CDR3. Deletions cut 6 bases from V and 5 bases from J, with 25 bases between. DNA for the CDR3: TGTGCCAGCAGAAATGTCCCGGGCTCCCAAGCGATGGAGACCCAGTACTTC. It encodes CASRNVPGSQAMETQYF.

This clonotype was observed a handful of times. The CDR3 DNA sequence: TGTGCCAGCCGGGCGAGGGGGGGTATCACTGAAGCTTTCTTT. Amino acid sequence: CASRARGGITEAFF. V is TRBV27 and J is TRBJ1-1, with TRBD1 as a possible D gene (6 bases). V was pared by 8 bases and J by 4 bases, with 17 bases between. The CDR3 has 14 amino acids. Germline V gene sequence: CDR1 MNHEY, CDR2 SMNVEV (reference sequence).

This clonotype occurred many times. The chain has TRBV5-6 and TRBJ2-5; 7 positions match TRBD2. V lost 5 bases to trimming and J lost 0 bases; unmatched junction nucleotides: 7. Germline V gene data show CDR1 as SGHDT and CDR2 as YYEEEE. CDR3 length equals 15 residues. The CDR3 bases are TGTGCCAGCAGGACCCGGGACTACAACCAAGAGACCCAGTACTTC. Its protein product is CASRTRDYNQETQYF.

This clonotype occurred many times. The chain has TRBV7-2 and TRBJ2-3; 10 bases agree with TRBD2. CDR1 is SGHTA and CDR2 is FQGNSA in the germline V gene. The junction had 4 bases not matched to a gene; V was cut back by 2 bases and J by 5 bases. The CDR3 is made up of 15 amino acids. This CDR3 reads CASSLLSGGVDTQYF. The CDR3 DNA is TGTGCCAGCAGCTTATTGAGCGGGGGGGTAGATACGCAGTATTTT.

The chain is built from TRBV5-1 and TRBJ1-2; no clear D. Germline V gene data show CDR1 as SGHRS and CDR2 as YFSETQ. Trimming removed 0 bases at V and 3 bases at J, with 6 bases between. CDR3 length equals 13 residues. CDR3 amino acids: CASSLGEDYGYTF. The CDR3 DNA sequence: TGCGCCAGCAGCTTGGGGGAGGACTATGGCTACACCTTC. Full variable domain (remainder filled in from reference TRBV5-1 and TRBJ1-2): KAGVTQTPRYLIKTRGQQVTLSCSPISGHRSVSWYQQTPGQGLQFLFEYFSETQRNKGNFPGRFSGRQFSNSRSEMNVSTLELGDSALYLCASSLGEDYGYTFGSGTRLTVV.

The chain has TRBV6-5 and TRBJ2-1; a weak D match, TRBD2 (5 bases). The CDR3 sequence is 14 residues long. With 8 bases removed from V and 7 bases from J, the gap between germline ends came to 18 bases. Germline lookup yields CDR1 MNHEY and CDR2 SVGAGI. The CDR3 coding sequence is TGTGCCAGCGGGCTGAGAGGGCGGACGAATGAGCAGTTCTTC. Its protein is CASGLRGRTNEQFF.

The table lists this clonotype with a few counts. The V gene is TRBV16, the J gene TRBJ2-7; 9 positions match TRBD2. Germline V lookup: CDR1 KGHSY, CDR2 FQNENV. The CDR3 runs to 15 residues. With 0 bases clipped from V and 3 bases from J, the junction kept 3 bases outside the gene matches. CDR3 nucleotides: TGTGCCAGCAGCCAATCTAGCGGGGGCCTCTACGAGCAGTACTTC. Translating it yields CASSQSSGGLYEQYF. Based on the CDR3 plus reference TRBV16 and TRBJ2-7, the full variable domain is GEEVAQTPKHLVRGEGQKAKLYCAPIKGHSYVFWYQQVLKNEFKFLISFQNENVFDETGMPKERFSAKCLPNSPCSLEIQATKLEDSAVYFCASSQSSGGLYEQYFGPGTRLTVT.

The table lists this clonotype with a few counts. The genes are TRBV18 and TRBJ2-1; D unresolved. The germline gives CDR1 KGHSH, CDR2 LQKENI. Between the trimmed V and J ends, which lost 1 base and 5 bases, there was a span of 15 bases. The CDR3 spans 16 residues. CDR3 sequence (DNA): TGTGCCAGCTCACCACGAAGGGCCTGGGGTGACAATGAGCAGTTCTTC. It encodes CASSPRRAWGDNEQFF.

Ten or more counts support this clonotype. This chain uses TRBV11-2 with TRBJ2-1; 11 nucleotides align to TRBD2. There are 19 residues in the CDR3. The V gene's germline CDR1 is SGHAT and CDR2 FQNNGV. V dropped 1 base and J dropped 5; count of bases not matched to a gene: 13. The CDR3 DNA follows: TGTGCCAGCAGCTTAGCCCCCTGGCGTAGCGGGAGGGAAGACAATGAGCAGTTCTTC. This sequence encodes CASSLAPWRSGREDNEQFF.

This clonotype was seen at least ten times. The chain links TRBV29-1 to TRBJ2-3; TRBD1 agrees at 8 bases. The CDR3 has 14 residues. Germline loops: CDR1 SQVTM, CDR2 ANQGSEA. The V and J ends lost 7 bases and 0 bases, in that order; junction bases with no gene match: 6. This chain's CDR3 is CSGTGTSSTDTQYF. The CDR3 DNA is TGCAGCGGGACAGGGACCTCCAGCACAGATACGCAGTATTTT.

The sample holds a few counts of this clonotype. At one of its ends the junction is not consistent with the germline gene, which may arise from a read error. This rearrangement joins TRBV29-1 to TRBJ2-3; maybe TRBD1 (5 bases). This CDR3 contains 11 residues. CDR1 SQVTM and CDR2 ANQGSEA come from the germline V gene. The CDR3 nucleotides are TGCAGCGTTGAAGACCTACCAGGGAAGAATTTT. It codes for CSVEDLPGKNF.